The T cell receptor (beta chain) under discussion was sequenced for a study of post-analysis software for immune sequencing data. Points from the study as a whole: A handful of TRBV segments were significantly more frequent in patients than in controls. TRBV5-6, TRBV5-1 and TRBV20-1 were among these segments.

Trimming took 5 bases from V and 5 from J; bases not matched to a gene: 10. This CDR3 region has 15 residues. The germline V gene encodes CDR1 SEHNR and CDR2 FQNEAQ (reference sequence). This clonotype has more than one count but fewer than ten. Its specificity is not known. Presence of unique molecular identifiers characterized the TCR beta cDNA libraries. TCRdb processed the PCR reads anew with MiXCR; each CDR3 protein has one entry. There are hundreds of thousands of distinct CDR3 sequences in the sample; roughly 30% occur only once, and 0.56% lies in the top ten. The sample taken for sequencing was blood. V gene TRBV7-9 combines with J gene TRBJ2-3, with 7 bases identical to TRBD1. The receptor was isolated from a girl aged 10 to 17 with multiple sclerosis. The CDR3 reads CASSRQGWSVDTQYF. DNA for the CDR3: TGTGCCAGCAGCCGACAGGGTTGGTCGGTAGATACGCAGTATTTT.